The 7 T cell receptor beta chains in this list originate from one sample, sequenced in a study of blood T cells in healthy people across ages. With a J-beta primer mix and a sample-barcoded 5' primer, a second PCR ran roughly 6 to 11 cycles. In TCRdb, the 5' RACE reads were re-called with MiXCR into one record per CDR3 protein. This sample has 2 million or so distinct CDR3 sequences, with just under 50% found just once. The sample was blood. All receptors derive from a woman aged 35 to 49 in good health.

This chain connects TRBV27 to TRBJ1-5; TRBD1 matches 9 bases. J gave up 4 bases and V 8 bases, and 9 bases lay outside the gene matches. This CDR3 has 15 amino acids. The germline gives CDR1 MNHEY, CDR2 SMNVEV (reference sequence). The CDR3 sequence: CASGSTGGWNQPQHF. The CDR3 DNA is TGTGCCAGCGGTTCGACAGGGGGTTGGAATCAGCCCCAGCATTTT.

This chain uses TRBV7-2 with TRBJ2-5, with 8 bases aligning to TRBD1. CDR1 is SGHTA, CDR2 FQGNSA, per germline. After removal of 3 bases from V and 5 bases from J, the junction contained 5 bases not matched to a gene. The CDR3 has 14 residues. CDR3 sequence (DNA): TGTGCCAGCAGCTTCCGACAGGGGTCGGAGACCCAGTACTTC. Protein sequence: CASSFRQGSETQYF.

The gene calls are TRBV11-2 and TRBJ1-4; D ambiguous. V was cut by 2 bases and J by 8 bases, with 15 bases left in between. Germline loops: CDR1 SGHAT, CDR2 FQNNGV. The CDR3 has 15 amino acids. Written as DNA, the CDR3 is TGTGCCAGCAGCTTAACCGGTTGGGTAGGAGAAAAACTGTTTTTT. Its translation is CASSLTGWVGEKLFF.

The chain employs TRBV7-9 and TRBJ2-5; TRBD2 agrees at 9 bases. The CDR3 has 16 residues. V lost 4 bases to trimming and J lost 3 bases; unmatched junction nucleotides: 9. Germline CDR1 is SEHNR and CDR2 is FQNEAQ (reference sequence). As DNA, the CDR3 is TGTGCCAGCAGCTCAATAGCGGGGGCTCGAGAAGAGACCCAGTACTTC. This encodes CASSSIAGAREETQYF.

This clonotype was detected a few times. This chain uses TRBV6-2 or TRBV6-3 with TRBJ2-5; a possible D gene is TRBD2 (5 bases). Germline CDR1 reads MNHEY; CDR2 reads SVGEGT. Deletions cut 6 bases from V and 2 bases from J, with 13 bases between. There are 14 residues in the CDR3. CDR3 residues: CASSRPGMQETQYF. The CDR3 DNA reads TGTGCCAGCAGCCGTCCGGGAATGCAAGAGACCCAGTACTTC.

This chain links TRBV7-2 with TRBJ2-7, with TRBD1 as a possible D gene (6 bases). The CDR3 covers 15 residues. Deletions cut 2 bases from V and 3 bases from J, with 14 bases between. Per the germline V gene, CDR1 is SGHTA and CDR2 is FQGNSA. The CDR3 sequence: CASSLYVQGFYEQYF. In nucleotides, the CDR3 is TGTGCCAGCAGCTTATATGTACAGGGCTTCTACGAGCAGTACTTC.

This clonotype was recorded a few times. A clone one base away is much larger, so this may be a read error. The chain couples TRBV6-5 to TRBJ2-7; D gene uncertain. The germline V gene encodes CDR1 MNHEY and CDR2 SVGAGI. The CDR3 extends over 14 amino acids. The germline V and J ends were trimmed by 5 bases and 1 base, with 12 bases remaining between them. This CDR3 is CASSPGRASYEQYF. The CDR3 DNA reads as TGTGCCAGCAGTCCAGGACGAGCGTCCTACGAGCAGTACTTC.